The T cell receptor (beta chain) described here comes from a study of T cell responses to AZD1222 COVID-19 vaccine. Study-wide findings and caveats: Donor demographics were predominantly white British with a female majority; clonal diversity may be underestimated. Only a handful of people who got AZD1222 tested seropositive at baseline. The study reported that nearly half of spike-specific TCRs target unmutated variant regions.

On this clone itself: Its specificity is unknown.

The germline CDR1 and CDR2 sequences are LGHDT and YNNKEL (reference sequence). The CDR3 spans 14 residues. Trimming shortened V by 4 bases and J by 3 bases, and 12 bases separated the two germline ends. Assay: immunoSEQ multiplex PCR; the TCRdb copy retains only in-frame clones and omits some. The table includes some 120,000 clones, 88% detected once. This sequence was found in an adult who received the AZD1222 COVID-19 vaccine. The rearrangement uses TRBV3-1 (or the pseudogene TRBV3-2) and TRBJ1-1, with a tentative D call TRBD1 (6 bases). Material: peripheral blood, obtained 28 days after the second AZD1222 dose. As DNA, the CDR3 is TGTGCCAGCAGCCTCAGACAGGAATACACTGAAGCTTTCTTT. This encodes CASSLRQEYTEAFF.